The 5 T cell receptor beta chains in this list originate from one sample, sequenced in a study of blood T cell repertoires in COVID-19. TCRdb keeps only in-frame clones here, not all; method: immunoSEQ multiplex PCR. This table holds a few hundred thousand clones, over 65% found once. The material sequenced was peripheral blood. The receptors here all came from a woman aged 80 or older with acute or convalescent COVID-19.

The chain carries TRBV10-3 and TRBJ2-1; 7 positions match TRBD2. CDR1 ENHRY and CDR2 SYGVKD come from the germline V gene. CDR3 length equals 14 residues. Losses at the gene ends were 11 bases for V and 5 bases for J; bases not matched to a gene: 12. CDR3 region: CAASPSGENNEQFF. DNA for the CDR3: TGTGCCGCAAGCCCTAGCGGTGAGAACAATGAGCAGTTCTTC.

V is TRBV5-1 and J is TRBJ2-1; possible D gene TRBD1, 6 bases. Germline values: CDR1 SGHRS, CDR2 YFSETQ. The CDR3 consists of 15 residues. Between the trimmed V and J ends, which lost 0 bases and 8 bases, there was a span of 15 bases. The CDR3 DNA is TGCGCCAGCAGCTTGGACGGACAGAGTGCCGATGAGCAGTTCTTC. Translated: CASSLDGQSADEQFF.

The chain couples TRBV13 to TRBJ1-1, with 8 positions matching TRBD1. The CDR3 contains 15 residues. Germline CDR1 is PRHDT and CDR2 is FYEKMQ (reference sequence). The trim removed 5 bases at V and 1 base at J, leaving 6 bases unmatched. The CDR3 nucleotides are TGTGCCAGCAGCCAAGGGACAGGCAAGAACACTGAAGCTTTCTTT. It codes for CASSQGTGKNTEAFF.

This clone was seen only a few times. The chain carries TRBV9 and TRBJ1-3; D unresolved. V was trimmed by 7 bases and J by 2 bases, leaving 16 bases between them. The CDR3 covers 15 residues. Germline CDR1 and CDR2: SGDLS and YYNGEE. The DNA for the CDR3 is TGTGCCAGCTCCTATGGGAGGGCTACTGGAAACACCATATATTTT. Residues: CASSYGRATGNTIYF.

The rearrangement links TRBV18 to TRBJ1-2; D is perhaps TRBD1 (6 bases). The CDR3 loop spans 13 amino acids. V lost 3 bases to trimming and J lost 3 bases, with 8 bases between them. Germline CDR1 reads KGHSH; CDR2 reads LQKENI. The CDR3 region has the DNA TGTGCCAGCTCACCGGCAGGGGACTATGGCTACACCTTC. Translated: CASSPAGDYGYTF.